The clone carrying this T cell receptor beta chain came up many times. Its antigen is unknown. V was clipped by 6 bases and J by 0 bases, with 13 bases between them. CDR3 length: 15 residues. The germline gives CDR1 MNHNS, CDR2 SASEGT. TCRdb redid the calling of the RT-PCR reads with MiXCR, one entry per CDR3 protein. The repertoire holds 450,000 to 500,000 distinct CDR3 sequences, with roughly 11% as singletons. The data were taken from a study of response to subunit inactivated influenza vaccine. General observations from the study: Each seasonal influenza vaccination recruits few new T cells, the authors suggested.

The gene calls are TRBV6-1 and TRBJ2-3, with D possibly being TRBD1 (5 bases). Specimen: PBMCs from blood, collected 45 days after vaccination. The sequence was obtained from a man aged 50 to 60 who received an inactivated influenza vaccine. The CDR3 loop is CASRQLDRSTDTQYF. The CDR3 DNA reads TGTGCCAGCAGACAGCTCGACAGAAGCACAGATACGCAGTATTTT.